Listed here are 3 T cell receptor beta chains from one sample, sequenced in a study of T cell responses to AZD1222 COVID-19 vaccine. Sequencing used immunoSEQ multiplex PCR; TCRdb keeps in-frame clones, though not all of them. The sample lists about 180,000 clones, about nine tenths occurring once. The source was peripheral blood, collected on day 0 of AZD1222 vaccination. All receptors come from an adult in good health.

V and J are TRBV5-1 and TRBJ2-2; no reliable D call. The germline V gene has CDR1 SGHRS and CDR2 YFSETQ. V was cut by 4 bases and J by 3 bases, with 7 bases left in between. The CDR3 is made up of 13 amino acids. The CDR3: CASSGVYTGELFF. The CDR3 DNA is TGCGCCAGCAGCGGGGTTTACACCGGGGAGCTGTTTTTT.

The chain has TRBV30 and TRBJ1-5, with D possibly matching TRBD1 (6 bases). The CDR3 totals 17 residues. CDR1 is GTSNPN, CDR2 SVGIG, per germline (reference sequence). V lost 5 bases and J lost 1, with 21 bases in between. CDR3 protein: CAWGSDRSRVSNQPQHF. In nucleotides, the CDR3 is TGTGCCTGGGGATCAGACAGGTCGAGGGTCAGCAATCAGCCCCAGCATTTT.

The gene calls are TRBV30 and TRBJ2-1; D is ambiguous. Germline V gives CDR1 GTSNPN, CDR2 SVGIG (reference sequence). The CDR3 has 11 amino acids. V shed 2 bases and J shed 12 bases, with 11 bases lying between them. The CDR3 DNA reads TGTGCCTGGAGTTTCTCCTCGGGGCAGTTCTTC. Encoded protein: CAWSFSSGQFF.